Below, 7 T cell receptor beta chains from the same sample are listed, as sequenced in a study of T cell repertoires in cytomegalovirus infection. TCRdb re-called the reads with MiXCR, one entry per CDR3 protein. The table records around 360,000 distinct CDR3 sequences, roughly 34% of them present only once. Antigens for these TCRs are unknown. The sample consisted of cultured PBMCs, taken from culture after CMV antigen stimulation. Receptor source: a human donor in good health (CMV status not recorded). Some clones in this sample may be carry-over from other donors' samples.

This rearrangement joins TRBV20-1 to TRBJ2-3, with a possible D match to TRBD2 (5 bases). This CDR3 region has 14 residues. Germline V gene data show CDR1 as DFQATT and CDR2 as SNEGSKA (reference sequence). With 5 bases removed from V and 5 bases from J, the gap between germline ends came to 17 bases. The CDR3 coding sequence is TGCAGTGCTGCCCGGGGTCAGCATCAAGATACGCAGTATTTT. It encodes CSAARGQHQDTQYF.

The sample holds many counts of this clonotype. The V call is TRBV7-2, the J call TRBJ1-5; D is possibly TRBD1 (6 bases). The length of the CDR3 is 15 residues. Germline-derived CDR1 and CDR2 are SGHTA and FQGNSA. V dropped 6 bases and J dropped 4 bases, with 16 bases sitting between them. The CDR3 region has the DNA TGTGCCAGCAGGCAAGGCCGGGACATGAATCAGCCCCAGCATTTT. Encoded protein: CASRQGRDMNQPQHF.

This clonotype has a handful of counts. This chain links TRBV7-2 with TRBJ2-3, with D perhaps TRBD2 (6 bases). V lost 5 bases to trimming and J lost 12 bases, with 21 bases between them. CDR1 is SGHTA, CDR2 FQGNSA, per germline. The CDR3 spans 14 residues. The DNA for the CDR3 is TGTGCCAGCAGCCCAGCGGGCCACGGAGTTAATCAGTATTTT. Translating gives CASSPAGHGVNQYF.

V usage is TRBV9 and J usage is TRBJ2-7; D may be TRBD1 (5 bases). CDR3 length: 14 amino acids. With 2 bases removed from V and 0 bases from J, the gap between germline ends came to 9 bases. Germline CDR1 reads SGDLS; CDR2 reads YYNGEE. The chain's CDR3 is CASSVQGNSYEQYF. Here the CDR3 DNA reads TGTGCCAGCAGCGTTCAGGGAAACTCCTACGAGCAGTACTTC. Using reference TRBV9 and TRBJ2-7 for the parts outside the CDR3, the full variable domain is DSGVTQTPKHLITATGQRVTLRCSPRSGDLSVYWYQQSLDQGLQFLIQYYNGEERAKGNILERFSAQQFPDLHSELNLSSLELGDSALYFCASSVQGNSYEQYFGPGTRLTVT.

V is TRBV6-6 and J is TRBJ1-6; no clear D gene. Germline V CDR1 and CDR2: MNHNY, SVGAGI (reference sequence). The germline V and J ends were trimmed by 0 bases and 9 bases, with 6 bases remaining between them. The CDR3 is 13 residues long. The CDR3 sequence is CASSYSTLSPLHF. The CDR3 bases are TGTGCCAGCAGTTACTCGACTCTTTCACCCCTCCACTTT.

The rearrangement uses TRBV19 and TRBJ2-7; a possible D gene is TRBD1 (5 bases). Germline CDR1 and CDR2: LNHDA and SQIVND (reference sequence). The CDR3 loop spans 13 amino acids. V lost 10 bases and J 3 bases, leaving 16 bases between the germline ends. The CDR3 loop reads CATAPGQGYEQYF. The CDR3 DNA reads TGTGCCACCGCTCCGGGCCAGGGCTACGAGCAGTACTTC.

V usage is TRBV7-4 and J usage is TRBJ2-1; D may be TRBD2 (5 bases). CDR3 length: 15 residues. Germline CDR1 is SGHVT and CDR2 is SQSDAQ. The ends were cut back, 5 bases at V and 5 bases at J, with 16 bases in the middle. The chain's CDR3 is CASSPSLLANNEQFF. In DNA form, the CDR3 reads TGTGCCAGCAGCCCCAGCCTTCTAGCTAACAATGAGCAGTTCTTC.